Ten or more counts support the clone carrying this T cell receptor (beta chain). What it binds is unknown. This entry comes from a study of blood T cells in healthy people across ages. Study results and caveats: Among T cells, TCR beta diversity per million cells dropped roughly linearly as age rose.

A sample-barcoded 5' primer and a J-beta primer mix were used in a second PCR of roughly 7 to 12 cycles. Through a template-switch adaptor with 12 random nucleotides, each cDNA molecule received a tag. TCRdb re-called the 5' RACE reads through MiXCR, storing one row per CDR3 protein. The table includes 250,000 to 300,000 distinct CDR3 sequences, 27% detected once. V lost 4 bases and J lost 5, with 11 bases in between. Germline V gives CDR1 SEHNR, CDR2 FQNEAQ (reference sequence). This CDR3 spans 13 amino acids. Every donor contributed 8 to 10 milliliters of peripheral blood by blood draw. The total RNA that was extracted per sample amounted to at least 5.5 micrograms.

Source material: blood. The source of this sequence is a woman between 65 and 79 years old in good health. The V call is TRBV7-9, the J call TRBJ2-5, with D possibly TRBD2 on 5 matching bases. CDR3 bases: TGTGCCAGCAGCTATTCGGGGTGGGAGACCCAGTACTTC. Protein sequence: CASSYSGWETQYF. Supplemented by reference TRBV7-9 and TRBJ2-5, the full variable domain reads DTGVSQNPRHKITKRGQNVTFRCDPISEHNRLYWYRQTLGQGPEFLTYFQNEAQLEKSRLLSDRFSAERPKGSFSTLEIQRTEQGDSAMYLCASSYSGWETQYFGPGTRLLVL.